This T cell receptor (beta chain) was captured in a study of cytomegalovirus exposure and HLA in healthy donors (TCRdb year 2017). About the full investigation: An earlier analysis of 587 of the donors reported approximately 280 Gb of sequence data and 117 million unique TCR beta sequences obtained from about 179 million T cells. All discovery cohort repertoires had been generated on a single sequencing platform. A later analysis re-examined previously published TCR beta repertoires from roughly 650 donors and added high-resolution HLA genotyping to investigate patterns of TCR occurrence. HLA typing covered class I and class II loci at four-digit resolution. Using immunosequencing, the study profiled T cell repertoires from 550 to 750 subjects and related those repertoires to cytomegalovirus serostatus. The aim of the study was to test whether cataloging public T cell receptors could identify signatures of past pathogen exposure. The number of donors typed differed by locus, with roughly 629-640 for A, B, C, DRB1 and DQB1, 522 for DQA1, some 570 for DPA1, and around 450 for DPB1. Roughly 320 gigabases of sequencing data and around 88 million unique TCR sequences made up an early release that covered over 550 HLA-typed donors. Donor age, sex, ethnicity and CMV serostatus were collected together with the repertoire data. A later genetic analysis took genome-wide SNP genotypes for about 55% of the roughly 670 donors and used that subset as a discovery cohort. Four to six DR-DQ haplotypes were handled as single units for association and clustering, since linkage in the cohort was strong. Along with the approximately 620-subject first cohort, a separate validation cohort of more than 90 different subjects was used. Rather than drawing on any new phenotypic data, the later analysis identified candidate immune exposures from TCR beta sequences and the way those sequences occurred across donors. An earlier analysis of roughly 600 of the donors used high-throughput TCR beta sequencing to judge whether each TCR beta V gene segment behaved as functional or pseudogenic. Among the roughly 400 genotyped donors, 81% belonged to the genetic ancestry cluster associated with self-reported Caucasian donors. The study combined high-throughput TCR immunosequencing, statistical association of individual TCRs with disease status, and machine learning to predict cytomegalovirus infection status. On average, roughly 240,000 unique TCR beta nucleotide sequences were sequenced per donor among 300 to 500 genotyped donors of the cohort, with roughly 18% of those sequences being non-productive.

The method was the immunoSEQ multiplex PCR assay. For the multiplex PCR, a mixture combining 60 forward primers for TCR Vbeta segments and 13 reverse primers for TCR Jbeta segments was used. The CDR3 region of rearranged TCR beta genes was amplified from genomic DNA with a multiplex PCR assay. The Illumina HiSeq System was used to sequence the amplified TCR beta libraries as 87-base-pair reads. The authors' analysis ran thus. Across the 670 or so repertoires, a later analysis counted 80 million or so unique TCR beta chains, about 10 million of which were shared by at least two donors. Raw reads were error-corrected and collapsed into unique sequences with a nearest-neighbor algorithm that merged closely related sequences to remove PCR and sequencing errors. To assign V, D and J gene segments, CDR3 sequences were aligned to IMGT reference sequences. Each retained sequence needed at least a six-nucleotide match to both a V gene segment and a J gene segment. A rearrangement counted as productive if the CDR3 had no stop codons and remained in frame with V and J, and every other rearrangement counted as non-productive. Following IMGT convention, CDR3 was defined as the stretch from the second conserved V-encoded cysteine up to the conserved J-encoded phenylalanine. The earlier analysis of about 610 of the donors excluded any sequence lacking an unambiguous match to a single V gene segment. An earlier analysis of several hundred of the donors called V segments functional above 56.7% productive rearrangements and segregating when the between-donor standard deviation exceeded 5%. A statistical classification framework was built for diagnosing cytomegalovirus status from the catalog of TCR beta chain sequences. V and J gene assignment, in a later analysis, came from comparing TCR nucleotide sequences with IMGT/GENE-DB human TR gene sequences. Using the TCRdist pipeline, a later analysis assigned CDR3 sequences along with most-parsimonious VDJ recombination scenarios. In a later analysis, each TCR beta chain was defined by its CDR3 amino acid sequence together with its V-gene family, and reads without a unique V-gene family were excluded. A later analysis removed 450 to 600 highly shared, low-generation-probability nucleotide sequences to deal with suspected cross-contamination and a sequencing artifact. For each public chain, a later analysis derived a clonal expansion index from normalized ranks of inferred template counts within each repertoire. A later analysis computed generation probabilities with a VDJ recombination model fitted to out-of-frame rearrangements, and checked the results against IGoR. A later analysis scored TCR-TCR, TCR-HLA and TCR-CMV co-occurrence with hypergeometric tests, applying a repertoire-size bias correction to TCR pairs. A later analysis estimated false discovery rates by permuting HLA or CMV assignments 20 times. In a later analysis, co-occurring TCRs were grouped using DBSCAN, and TCRdist sequence similarity was added for clustering within HLA-allele-positive subsets. Repertoires with fewer than 30,000 or more than 120,000 public chains were left out of co-occurrence clustering, as were five repertoires with anomalous nucleotide sharing. TCRdb re-hosts the immuneACCESS table, in-frame sequences only. Its copies lack some clones; in the studies checked, an unresolved V gene accounts for under half of them, and the cause for the rest is not known. The V and J calls and the clone size are those of that table, but D and trimming were determined from the DNA. This sample has around 99,000 clones in its table, and roughly 71% of those were observed once. The ten largest make up roughly 5.5% of the sample.

The cohort was made up of approximately 670 healthy bone marrow donors. Cohort members were all nominally healthy when sampled, although unrecorded immune exposures were likely present. The donor was CMV seropositive and belonged to the group of 250 to 350 seropositive cohort members. Every donor gave a peripheral blood sample, and the peripheral blood mononuclear cells from that sample were used for TCR beta sequencing. The Qiagen DNeasy Blood Extraction Kit was used to extract genomic DNA from the blood cell samples. For CDR1 and CDR2, the germline V gene lists SGHRS and YFSETQ. The CDR3 sequence holds 11 residues, the cysteine and phenylalanine included. Only CDR3 DNA is held: 33 bases, read in frame from base 1. Relative to germline, V is 5 bases shorter and J is 7 bases shorter, with 7 bases between their ends. What the research found in general, with its limitations: When HLA alleles, especially DR and DQ, strongly co-occurred, TCR associations were difficult to assign to individual alleles. The cohort was sequenced for TCR beta chains only, and without alpha or paired-chain data the features that could be detected were limited. Some IMGT-functional V segments, including TRBV6-2 and TRBV6-3, could not be distinguished by the 87-base-pair reads and were therefore excluded. A later analysis found that HLA-associated TCR beta chains were more clonally expanded and had lower generation probabilities than equally common non-associated chains. Most CMV-associated TCR beta chains appeared to be HLA-restricted in a later analysis, and the HLA associations seemed to be driven largely by CMV exposure. HLA typing was unavailable for some donors at each locus, so association tests used only the typed subset. According to a later analysis, parvovirus B19, influenza, CMV and Epstein-Barr virus appeared linked to several top co-occurrence clusters. A further reported finding was that TCR beta sequences accurately predicted the HLA-A and HLA-B alleles for most subjects in the first cohort. In an earlier analysis of more than 500 of the donors, most TCR beta V segments appeared in productive rearrangements about 87% or about 30% of the time, broadly matching IMGT annotations. In a later genetic analysis, fewer N-insertions in productive TCRs were reported among donors in an Asian-associated ancestry cluster than the roughly 640-donor mean. The only immune exposure information available for the cohort was CMV serostatus. Three of the identified cytomegalovirus-associated TCR beta chains were confirmed in vitro to be specific for cytomegalovirus antigens. According to a later analysis, TCR association rates differed among HLA loci, with DRB1 alleles showing the most associated TCRs and HLA-C alleles showing the fewest. Across donors, most TCR sequences were observed very rarely, whereas some public TCRs were present in many individuals. In both the original and validation cohorts, the classifier was reported to diagnose cytomegalovirus status with high specificity and sensitivity. Roughly uniform sequencing depth across donors was assumed in presence/absence analyses, although this assumption may not hold. Linkage disequilibrium might explain the correlated functional status among segregating V segments, but an unknown experimental factor could not be ruled out. In the study, some 160 TCR beta chains were listed as associated with cytomegalovirus. The authors suggested that the approach could potentially be generalized to other disease states and immunological phenotypes. Over 15 rarely observed V segments, including chromosome 9 orphons, were excluded from the earlier analysis of several hundred of the donors because counts were too low. A cluster of highly shared sequence variants was judged likely to represent a technical artifact of the sequencing pipeline. V-gene and J-gene trimming of TCR beta chains was associated with a missense DCLRE1C variant in a later genetic analysis, and the association was replicated in an independent cohort. In a later analysis, 16,951 TCR beta sequences were associated with specific HLA alleles at a false discovery rate of 0.05.

In regard to this clone: Its antigen has not been determined. Base qualities were left out, and no much larger clone turns up one base away.

Specimen: PBMCs. Recombination connected TRBV5-1 to TRBJ2-1; the D gene is unclear. This clonotype was sampled from a woman in her 70s in good health and CMV-seropositive. The sequenced DNA: TGCGCCAGCAGAAACGGGAATGAGCAGTTCTTC. The encoded protein is CASRNGNEQFF.